This entry concerns a single T cell receptor (beta chain). Its specificity is not known. This entry comes from a study of Graves' ophthalmopathy and Graves' hyperthyroidism. Whole-study findings and limits: Both an approximately 70% sensitivity and a 72.22% specificity characterized the model's predictions of ophthalmopathy progression.

Certain patients, namely those with other autoimmune diseases, uncontrolled infections, pregnancy or lactation, were excluded. The authors amplified TCR beta CDR3 regions from RNA transcripts. Scientists carried out first-round RT-PCR using HTBI primers and then a second-round multiplex PCR. A single record per CDR3 protein comes from TCRdb applying MiXCR to the multiplex PCR reads. The data show 230,000 or so distinct CDR3 sequences, 45% seen once. CDR3 length: 15 amino acids. CDR1 and CDR2 from the germline V gene are SGHTA and FQGNSA. The germline V and J ends were trimmed by 0 bases and 6 bases, with 11 bases remaining between them.

V is TRBV7-2 and J is TRBJ2-2, with D possibly being TRBD1 (6 bases). This clonotype was obtained from an adult man with Graves' ophthalmopathy. The source material was peripheral blood. CDR3 nucleotides: TGTGCCAGCAGCTTAGCAAGGGGGATGGCCGGGGAGCTGTTTTTT. This encodes CASSLARGMAGELFF.